This entry features one T cell receptor beta chain sequence. Template material for amplifying TCR beta CDR3 regions consisted of RNA transcripts. TCR CDR3 underwent first-round RT-PCR with the HTBI primer set. One entry per CDR3 protein, called by TCRdb with MiXCR from the multiplex PCR reads. The table shows under 450,000 distinct CDR3 sequences, with more than 15% occurring only once. These data belong to a study of T cells in Graves' hyperthyroidism and ophthalmopathy. Clinical symptoms, serum thyroxine, TRAb, thyroid ultrasound and orbital computed tomography informed diagnoses. The CDR3 is 14 amino acids. Germline CDR1 reads GTSNPN; CDR2 reads SVGIG (reference sequence). Deletions cut 4 bases from V and 2 bases from J, with 11 bases between.

V is TRBV30 and J is TRBJ1-4, with D uncertain. Material for sequencing was blood. This TCR derives from a woman younger than 35 with Graves' hyperthyroidism. In DNA, the CDR3 is TGTGCCTGGAACGGGGTCCGGACTAATGAAAAACTGTTTTTT. This sequence encodes CAWNGVRTNEKLFF.